This T cell receptor beta chain was sequenced in a study of blood T cell repertoires in COVID-19. Libraries were prepared by immunoSEQ multiplex PCR; TCRdb keeps only in-frame clonotypes and omits some of them. The table lists some 24,000 clones, approximately 92% of them singletons. This receptor was obtained from a human donor in a cohort sampled during active COVID-19. The material sequenced was peripheral blood.

The CDR3 bases are TGCGCCAGCAGTCTAACTAGCGCGAACACCGGGGAGCTGTTTTTT. As protein: CASSLTSANTGELFF. The J gene is TRBJ2-2, the V gene TRBV5-1, with TRBD2 matching 7 bases. The CDR3 has 15 residues. V lost 5 bases and J lost 0; bases outside the gene matches: 4. Germline V lookup: CDR1 SGHRS, CDR2 YFSETQ.